This T cell receptor beta chain was captured in a study of blood T cell repertoires in COVID-19. Study details: The study drew acute and convalescent COVID-19 samples from the United States, Italy and Spain. Sources were T cells, B-cell-depleted T cells, or PBMCs; the material itself was cDNA or gDNA.

CDR3 length: 14 amino acids. J gave up 7 bases and V 2 bases, and 1 base lay outside the gene matches. The germline V gene has CDR1 SGHTA and CDR2 FQGNSA. Original handling: For nucleated cells, counts were estimated from reference gene primer amplification. Measured with immunoSEQ multiplex PCR; TCRdb has only the in-frame clones, and not every one. V and J calls and clone size are those listed in that table; D and trimming were worked out from the DNA. The sample holds roughly 39,000 clones; roughly nine tenths are singletons and the top ten take around 8.5%. Sequencing used peripheral blood. The receptor was derived from a man aged 30 to 45 with active or convalescent COVID-19. The chain joins TRBV7-2 to TRBJ1-6; 8 positions agree with TRBD1. The CDR3 coding sequence is TGTGCCAGCAGCTTATGGACAGGGAATTCACCCCTCCACTTT. It specifies CASSLWTGNSPLHF.